Listed below are T cell receptor beta chains from one sample, sequenced in a study of identical twins. Using its own MiXCR run on the 5' RACE reads, TCRdb lists one record per CDR3 protein. The sample includes roughly 770,000 distinct CDR3 sequences, roughly 20% of them seen just once. A further study also used this sample, focusing on T cells expressing NK-cell markers.

Specimen: PBMCs. The receptors were sampled from a woman aged 18-29 years in good health. Each CDR3 is given with its conserved first and last residue. The D gene is left open where the match is weak. Some rows have no size entry. The others give once, few or many, or a class for an expanded clone.

>TRBJ1-2|NA|TRBV12-3/TRBV12-4|NA
CASSPRGSDNGYTF
TGTGCCAGCTCCCCCCGGGGGAGTGACAATGGCTACACCTTC
>TRBJ2-3|TRBD2|TRBV11-2|few
CASSSLLGYRGGSRTDTQYF
TGTGCCAGCAGCTCCCTCCTCGGTTACCGGGGGGGGTCCCGCACAGATACGCAGTATTTT
>TRBJ2-1|NA|TRBV28|few
CASSSDRDTGRSMAQFF
TGTGCCAGCAGTTCCGACCGGGACACAGGGCGATCTATGGCGCAGTTCTTC
>TRBJ2-5|NA|TRBV7-6|few
CASSLARRGQRETQYF
TGTGCCAGCAGCTTAGCCCGGCGAGGACAGCGGGAGACCCAGTACTTC
>TRBJ2-7|TRBD1|TRBV12-3/TRBV12-4|NA
CASSSTGVTYEQYF
TGTGCCAGCAGTTCGACAGGGGTCACCTACGAGCAGTACTTC
>TRBJ1-5|TRBD1|TRBV6-1|few
CASTTTRRGQIQPQHF
TGTGCCAGCACCACAACGAGGAGGGGGCAGATTCAGCCCCAGCATTTT
>TRBJ1-1|TRBD1|TRBV6-4|once
CASSGQGGAEAFF
TGTGCCAGCAGCGGACAGGGGGGCGCTGAAGCTTTCTTT
>TRBJ2-3|TRBD2|TRBV20-1|few
CSARIFVAGKQDTQYF
TGCAGTGCTAGGATCTTTGTAGCGGGAAAACAAGATACGCAGTATTTT
>TRBJ1-1|TRBD1|TRBV24-1|NA
CATSDPSGTGVRDTEAFF
TGTGCCACCAGTGATCCCTCCGGGACAGGGGTACGGGACACTGAAGCTTTCTTT
>TRBJ2-7|TRBD1|TRBV10-3|few
CAISVQGTGSYEQYF
TGTGCCATCAGTGTACAGGGGACAGGGTCCTACGAGCAGTACTTC
>TRBJ2-3|NA|TRBV12-3/TRBV12-4|NA
CASSDWFPDTQYF
TGTGCCAGCAGTGACTGGTTTCCAGATACGCAGTATTTT
>TRBJ2-7|NA|TRBV10-3|few
CAIRAQGRLSYEQYF
TGTGCCATCAGAGCGCAGGGAAGACTCTCCTACGAGCAGTACTTC
>TRBJ1-1|NA|TRBV2|NA
CASSAYTGSPFF
TGTGCCAGCAGTGCCTACACAGGGTCTCCTTTCTTT
>TRBJ1-5|NA|TRBV7-2|few
CASSLMAGQPQHF
TGTGCCAGCAGCTTAATGGCGGGTCAGCCCCAGCATTTT
>TRBJ2-5|TRBD2|TRBV27|once
CAGRRAWGGDQETQYF
TGTGCCGGCAGGCGGGCCTGGGGAGGGGATCAAGAGACCCAGTACTTC
>TRBJ1-2|NA|TRBV6-1|NA
CASRKPGAIGYTF
TGTGCCAGCAGAAAGCCAGGAGCTATAGGCTACACCTTC
>TRBJ1-2|TRBD1|TRBV5-6|few
CASSLGQGTSFYGYTF
TGTGCCAGCAGTCTTGGACAGGGCACCTCCTTTTATGGCTACACCTTC
>TRBJ2-3|NA|TRBV5-1|many
CASSDGATDTQYF
TGCGCCAGCAGCGATGGGGCCACAGATACGCAGTATTTT
>TRBJ2-7|TRBD2|TRBV10-3|few
CAIKAGGLYEQYF
TGTGCCATCAAGGCGGGAGGTTTGTACGAGCAGTACTTC
>TRBJ2-7|NA|TRBV12-3/TRBV12-4|NA
CATSSRADEQYF
TGTGCCACCTCGTCCAGGGCCGACGAGCAGTACTTC
>TRBJ1-1|NA|TRBV12-3/TRBV12-4|NA
CASSFSGDRGAFF
TGTGCCAGCAGTTTTTCTGGGGACCGCGGGGCTTTCTTT
>TRBJ2-1|NA|TRBV10-1|NA
CASGPDSPATNNEQFF
TGCGCCAGCGGCCCGGACAGCCCCGCTACTAACAATGAGCAGTTCTTC
>TRBJ2-5|TRBD1|TRBV7-9|many
CASSLTGQGQETQYF
TGTGCCAGCAGCTTAACCGGACAGGGGCAAGAGACCCAGTACTTC
>TRBJ2-1|NA|TRBV25-1|once
CASSELTSTVGSYNEQFF
TGTGCCAGCAGTGAATTAACTAGCACTGTGGGGTCCTACAATGAGCAGTTCTTC
>TRBJ1-1|NA|TRBV7-9|few
CASSLRSDEAFF
TGTGCCAGCAGCTTGAGGTCGGATGAAGCTTTCTTT
>TRBJ2-3|NA|TRBV19|NA
CASTARTGNTQYF
TGTGCCAGTACCGCACGAACAGGGAATACGCAGTATTTT
>TRBJ2-3|TRBD2|TRBV5-1|few
CASSLISGRAPDTQYF
TGCGCCAGCAGCTTGATAAGCGGGAGGGCCCCTGATACGCAGTATTTT
>TRBJ2-5|NA|TRBV15|few
CATSRGSRGTQETQYF
TGTGCCACCAGCAGGGGGTCTAGGGGAACCCAAGAGACCCAGTACTTC
>TRBJ2-2|NA|TRBV29-1|NA
CSAYDRKNTGELFF
TGCAGCGCCTACGACAGAAAGAACACCGGGGAGCTGTTTTTT
>TRBJ2-1|NA|TRBV6-6|few
CASSRELGSEQFF
TGTGCCAGCAGCCGTGAACTAGGCAGTGAGCAGTTCTTC
>TRBJ2-1|NA|TRBV20-1|NA
CSVPGQFMNEQFF
TGCAGTGTTCCGGGACAATTCATGAATGAGCAGTTCTTC